The 18 T cell receptor beta chains listed next were all sequenced from one sample in a study of T cell changes during pregnancy in multiple sclerosis. The method was immunoSEQ multiplex PCR; TCRdb's version includes in-frame clones alone and lacks a portion of them. The sample has roughly 110,000 clones; 75% to 95% are singletons. The input for sequencing was peripheral blood, taken before pregnancy. The receptors here all came from a female donor with multiple sclerosis, enrolled in a pregnancy study.

V and J are TRBV18 and TRBJ1-1; 8 bases map to TRBD1. The V and J ends lost 2 bases and 1 base, in that order; junction bases with no gene match: 6. In germline, CDR1 is KGHSH, CDR2 LQKENI. The CDR3 extends over 16 amino acids. The CDR3: CASSPVFGQGNTEAFF. The DNA of the CDR3 is TGTGCCAGCTCACCAGTTTTTGGACAGGGGAACACTGAAGCTTTCTTT.

V gene TRBV18 combines with J gene TRBJ2-2; 8 nucleotides align to TRBD2. The CDR3 contains 16 residues. Germline CDR1 and CDR2: KGHSH and LQKENI. V shed 2 bases, J shed 0 bases, and the junction held 2 bases outside the gene matches. CDR3 protein: CASSPLLAANTGELFF. The CDR3 bases are TGTGCCAGCTCACCATTACTAGCGGCGAACACCGGGGAGCTGTTTTTT.

The chain has TRBV6-5 and TRBJ1-5, with 7 bases fitting TRBD1. V lost 5 bases and J lost 5; bases outside the gene matches: 6. Germline CDR1 and CDR2: MNHEY and SVGAGI. The CDR3 is 14 residues long. The CDR3 region has the DNA TGTGCCAGCAGTCGACAGGGTCAGCATCAGCCCCAGCATTTT. It encodes CASSRQGQHQPQHF.

This chain connects TRBV7-9 to TRBJ2-7; D is perhaps TRBD1 (6 bases). With 5 bases removed from V and 2 bases from J, the gap between germline ends came to 13 bases. Germline V CDR1 and CDR2: SEHNR, FQNEAQ (reference sequence). This CDR3 comprises 14 residues. The CDR3 nucleotides are TGTGCCAGCAGCACGCCCGGACAGACCTACGAGCAGTACTTC. Translation gives CASSTPGQTYEQYF.

The CDR3 loop reads CASRLTSGGQETQYF. CDR3 DNA: TGTGCCAGCAGGCTGACTAGCGGGGGACAAGAGACCCAGTACTTC. The chain joins TRBV11-2 to TRBJ2-5; 12 nucleotides match TRBD2. Losses at the gene ends were 6 bases for V and 2 bases for J; bases not matched to a gene: 4. CDR1 and CDR2 (germline): SGHAT, FQNNGV. This CDR3 region has 15 residues. Combining the CDR3 with reference TRBV11-2 and TRBJ2-5 gives the whole variable domain EAGVAQSPRYKIIEKRQSVAFWCNPISGHATLYWYQQILGQGPKLLIQFQNNGVVDDSQLPKDRFSAERLKGVDSTLKIQPAKLEDSAVYLCASRLTSGGQETQYFGPGTRLLVL.

The rearrangement links TRBV11-3 to TRBJ2-1; 9 bases line up with TRBD1. Germline V gene data show CDR1 as SGHNT and CDR2 as YENEEA. Trimming took 6 bases from V and 7 from J; bases not matched to a gene: 10. This CDR3 has 15 residues. The CDR3 spells CASSYVGTGYNEQFF. CDR3 DNA sequence: TGTGCCAGCAGTTACGTAGGGACAGGGTATAATGAGCAGTTCTTC. The whole variable domain, filled in from reference TRBV11-3 and TRBJ2-1, reads EAGVVQSPRYKIIEKKQPVAFWCNPISGHNTLYWYLQNLGQGPELLIRYENEEAVDDSQLPKDRFSAERLKGVDSTLKIQPAELGDSAVYLCASSYVGTGYNEQFFGPGTRLTVL.

The rearrangement links TRBV28 to TRBJ2-1; unclear D gene. The germline V gene has CDR1 MDHEN and CDR2 SYDVKM. There are 11 residues in the CDR3. Trimming pared 3 bases from V and 8 bases from J, leaving 5 bases between. CDR3 region: CASSFFDEQFF. The CDR3 DNA follows: TGTGCCAGCAGTTTTTTCGATGAGCAGTTCTTC.

This clone was picked up a small number of times. This rearrangement joins TRBV7-2 to TRBJ1-1; 7 bases agree with TRBD1. The CDR3 contains 15 residues. V shed 5 bases and J 1 base; nucleotides not matched to a gene: 7. Looked up from germline, CDR1 is SGHTA and CDR2 is FQGNSA. The CDR3 DNA is TGTGCCAGCAGCCTGAGGCAGGGGGGGAACACTGAAGCTTTCTTT. Its translation: CASSLRQGGNTEAFF.

The chain recombines TRBV9 with TRBJ2-1; TRBD2 agrees at 7 bases. CDR1 and CDR2 (germline): SGDLS, YYNGEE. The CDR3 runs to 14 residues. With 3 bases clipped from V and 8 bases from J, the junction kept 8 bases outside the gene matches. CDR3 in amino acids: CASSGGLVFDEQFF. CDR3 nucleotides: TGTGCCAGCAGCGGCGGACTAGTATTCGATGAGCAGTTCTTC.

V usage is TRBV19 and J usage is TRBJ2-6; 10 bases match TRBD1. Germline CDR1 LNHDA, CDR2 SQIVND (reference sequence). This CDR3 has 21 amino acids. The ends lost 5 bases at V and 0 bases at J; junction bases unmatched: 16. CDR3 loop: CASSALRDRGVLLSGANVLTF. The CDR3 DNA reads TGTGCCAGTAGTGCCCTCCGGGACAGGGGCGTTTTACTCTCTGGGGCCAACGTCCTGACTTTC.

The V gene is TRBV18, the J gene TRBJ2-1, with 12 bases that match TRBD2. Germline lookup yields CDR1 KGHSH and CDR2 LQKENI. V shed 6 bases, J shed 8 bases, and the junction held 8 bases outside the gene matches. CDR3 length: 15 amino acids. The CDR3 coding sequence is TGTGCCAGCTCCCCGACTAGCGGGAGATCCGATGAGCAGTTCTTC. This sequence encodes CASSPTSGRSDEQFF. Complete variable domain (other parts from reference TRBV18 and TRBJ2-1): NAGVMQNPRHLVRRRGQEARLRCSPMKGHSHVYWYRQLPEEGLKFMVYLQKENIIDESGMPKERFSAEFPKEGPSILRIQQVVRGDSAAYFCASSPTSGRSDEQFFGPGTRLTVL.

The chain recombines TRBV6-6 with TRBJ2-3; unclear D gene. Germline CDR1 MNHNY, CDR2 SVGAGI (reference sequence). The CDR3 length is 11 residues. V lost 7 bases to trimming and J lost 1 base, with 3 bases between them. The CDR3 here is CASTGTDTQYF. The CDR3 coding sequence is TGTGCCAGCACCGGCACAGATACGCAGTATTTT.

The rearrangement links TRBV11-2 to TRBJ2-7; 9 bases agree with TRBD1. V lost 4 bases, J lost 6 bases, and 10 bases stayed unmatched. Germline V CDR1 and CDR2: SGHAT, FQNNGV. CDR3 size: 15 residues. The CDR3 nucleotides read TGTGCCAGCAGCTCCAACAGGGGGCAGTGGATCGAGCAGTACTTC. Translated: CASSSNRGQWIEQYF.

The rearrangement links TRBV5-6 to TRBJ2-7, with 7 nucleotides matching TRBD1. V was clipped by 5 bases and J by 0 bases; unmatched bases: 5. CDR1 and CDR2 (germline): SGHDT, YYEEEE. The CDR3 consists of 14 residues. CDR3: CASRSGQSSYEQYF. The CDR3 DNA is TGTGCCAGCAGATCGGGACAGAGCTCCTACGAGCAGTACTTC. Based on the CDR3 plus reference TRBV5-6 and TRBJ2-7, the full variable domain is DAGVTQSPTHLIKTRGQQVTLRCSPKSGHDTVSWYQQALGQGPQFIFQYYEEEERQRGNFPDRFSGHQFPNYSSELNVNALLLGDSALYLCASRSGQSSYEQYFGPGTRLTVT.

V and J are TRBV9 and TRBJ2-2; 12 bases agree with TRBD1. The CDR3 contains 20 residues. The germline gives CDR1 SGDLS, CDR2 YYNGEE. Losses at the gene ends were 1 base for V and 2 bases for J; bases not matched to a gene: 12. Here the CDR3 reads CASSVQTGTGGRGNTGELFF. CDR3 DNA: TGTGCCAGCAGCGTACAGACCGGGACAGGGGGCCGGGGAAACACCGGGGAGCTGTTTTTT.

The gene calls are TRBV11-3 and TRBJ1-5, with TRBD1 matching 8 bases. The CDR3 runs 15 residues. V shed 5 bases, J shed 1 base, and the junction held 4 bases outside the gene matches. CDR1 is SGHNT and CDR2 is YENEEA in the germline V gene. The CDR3 here is CASSPGQGSNQPQHF. The CDR3 region has the DNA TGTGCCAGCAGCCCTGGACAGGGCAGCAATCAGCCCCAGCATTTT. The complete variable domain, with remaining parts taken from reference TRBV11-3 and TRBJ1-5, reads EAGVVQSPRYKIIEKKQPVAFWCNPISGHNTLYWYLQNLGQGPELLIRYENEEAVDDSQLPKDRFSAERLKGVDSTLKIQPAELGDSAVYLCASSPGQGSNQPQHFGDGTRLSIL.

V usage is TRBV2 and J usage is TRBJ2-1; D perhaps matches TRBD2 (6 bases). Trimming pared 8 bases from V and 0 bases from J, leaving 11 bases between. This CDR3 contains 14 residues. CDR1 and CDR2 from the germline V gene are SNHLY and FYNNEI. The CDR3 DNA follows: TGTGCCAGCGGGAGGCGAAGCTCCTACAATGAGCAGTTCTTC. Its translation is CASGRRSSYNEQFF.

The rearrangement links TRBV9 to TRBJ2-3, with 7 bases lining up with TRBD2. The CDR3 runs 15 residues. CDR1 SGDLS and CDR2 YYNGEE come from the germline V gene. The junction had 12 bases not matched to a gene; V was cut back by 2 bases and J by 9 bases. CDR3 in DNA: TGTGCCAGCAGCGTTGGGACTACCGAGGGAGTGACGCAGTATTTT. Its translation: CASSVGTTEGVTQYF.